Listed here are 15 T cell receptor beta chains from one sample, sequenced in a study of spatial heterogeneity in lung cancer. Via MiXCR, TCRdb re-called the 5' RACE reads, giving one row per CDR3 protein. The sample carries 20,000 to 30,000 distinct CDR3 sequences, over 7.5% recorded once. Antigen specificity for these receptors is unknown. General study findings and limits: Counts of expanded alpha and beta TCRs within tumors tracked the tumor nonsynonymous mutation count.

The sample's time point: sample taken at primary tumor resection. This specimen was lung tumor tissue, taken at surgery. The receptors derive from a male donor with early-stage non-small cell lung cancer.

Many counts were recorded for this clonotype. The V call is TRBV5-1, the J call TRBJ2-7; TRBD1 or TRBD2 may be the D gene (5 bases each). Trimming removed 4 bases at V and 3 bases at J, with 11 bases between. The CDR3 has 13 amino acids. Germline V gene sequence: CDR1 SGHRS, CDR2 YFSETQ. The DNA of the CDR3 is TGCGCCAGCAGCCCGGGGACCAACTACGAGCAGTACTTC. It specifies CASSPGTNYEQYF.

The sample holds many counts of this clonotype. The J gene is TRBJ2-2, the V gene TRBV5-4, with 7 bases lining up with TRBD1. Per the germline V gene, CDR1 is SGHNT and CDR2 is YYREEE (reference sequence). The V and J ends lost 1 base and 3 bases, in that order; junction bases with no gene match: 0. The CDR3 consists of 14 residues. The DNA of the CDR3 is TGTGCCAGCAGCTTGACAGGGGACACCGGGGAGCTGTTTTTT. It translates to CASSLTGDTGELFF.

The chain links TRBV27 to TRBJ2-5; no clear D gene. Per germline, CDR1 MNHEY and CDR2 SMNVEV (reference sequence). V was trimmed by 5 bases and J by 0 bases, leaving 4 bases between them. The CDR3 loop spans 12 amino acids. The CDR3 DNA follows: TGTGCCAGCAGTCCGAACCAAGAGACCCAGTACTTC. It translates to CASSPNQETQYF.

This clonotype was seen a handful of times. CDR3 nucleotides: TGTGCCAGCAGCTGGGAGCGGGGCGGGGCCAATGAGCAGTTCTTC. Its protein is CASSWERGGANEQFF. V and J are TRBV5-6 and TRBJ2-1, with 7 bases fitting TRBD2. Germline values: CDR1 SGHDT, CDR2 YYEEEE. The V segment lost 3 bases and the J segment 6 bases; nucleotides outside the gene matches: 9. The CDR3 loop spans 15 amino acids.

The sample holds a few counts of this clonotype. CDR3 region: CASSGTNEAFF. CDR3 DNA sequence: TGTGCCAGCAGCGGGACAAATGAAGCTTTCTTT. The V gene is TRBV28, the J gene TRBJ1-1; the D gene is possibly TRBD1 (6 bases). This CDR3 spans 11 amino acids. V was trimmed by 6 bases and J by 7 bases, leaving 9 bases between them. CDR1 MDHEN and CDR2 SYDVKM come from the germline V gene.

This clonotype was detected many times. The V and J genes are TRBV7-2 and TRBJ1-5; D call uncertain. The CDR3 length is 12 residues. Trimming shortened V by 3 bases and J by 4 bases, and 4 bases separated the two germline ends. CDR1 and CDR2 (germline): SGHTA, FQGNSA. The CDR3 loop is CASSFGNQPQHF. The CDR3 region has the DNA TGTGCCAGCAGCTTCGGGAATCAGCCCCAGCATTTT.

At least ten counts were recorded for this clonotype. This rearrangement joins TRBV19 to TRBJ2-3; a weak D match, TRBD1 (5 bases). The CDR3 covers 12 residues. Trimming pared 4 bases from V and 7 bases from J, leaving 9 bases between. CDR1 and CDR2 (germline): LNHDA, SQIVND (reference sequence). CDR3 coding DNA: TGTGCCAGTAGTAGCAGGGATTATACGCAGTATTTT. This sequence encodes CASSSRDYTQYF.

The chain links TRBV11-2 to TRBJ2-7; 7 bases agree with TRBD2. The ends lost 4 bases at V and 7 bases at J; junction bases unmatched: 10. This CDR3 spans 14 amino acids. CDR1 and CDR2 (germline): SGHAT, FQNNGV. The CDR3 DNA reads TGTGCCAGCAGCTCTAGCGGTTTTGGGGGAGAGCAGTACTTC. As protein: CASSSSGFGGEQYF.

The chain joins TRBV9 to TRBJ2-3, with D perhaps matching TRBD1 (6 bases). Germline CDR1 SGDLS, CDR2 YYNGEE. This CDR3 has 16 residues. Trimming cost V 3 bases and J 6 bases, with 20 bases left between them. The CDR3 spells CASSEGWQGFSDTQYF. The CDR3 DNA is TGTGCCAGCAGCGAGGGGTGGCAGGGGTTTTCGGATACGCAGTATTTT.

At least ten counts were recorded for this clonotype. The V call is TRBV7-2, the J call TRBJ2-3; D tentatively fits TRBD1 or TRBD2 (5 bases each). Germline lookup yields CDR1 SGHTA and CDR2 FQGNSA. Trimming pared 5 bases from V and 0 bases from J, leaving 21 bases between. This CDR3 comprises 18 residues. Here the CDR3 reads CASSPQGLAATSTDTQYF. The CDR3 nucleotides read TGTGCCAGCAGCCCCCAGGGCCTAGCTGCAACTAGCACAGATACGCAGTATTTT.

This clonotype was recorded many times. CDR3: CASSYSGTANEKLFF. The CDR3 DNA is TGCGCCAGCAGTTATTCCGGGACAGCCAATGAAAAACTGTTTTTT. This chain connects TRBV5-1 to TRBJ1-4; 7 nucleotides match TRBD1. Germline loops: CDR1 SGHRS, CDR2 YFSETQ. This CDR3 comprises 15 residues. J lost 5 bases, V lost 5 bases, and 9 bases had no gene match.

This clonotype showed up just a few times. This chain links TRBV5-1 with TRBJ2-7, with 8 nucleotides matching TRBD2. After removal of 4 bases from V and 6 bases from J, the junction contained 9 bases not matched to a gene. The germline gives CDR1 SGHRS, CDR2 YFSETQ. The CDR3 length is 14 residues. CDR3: CASSPSSGGIEQYF. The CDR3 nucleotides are TGCGCCAGCAGCCCCTCCAGCGGGGGTATCGAGCAGTACTTC.

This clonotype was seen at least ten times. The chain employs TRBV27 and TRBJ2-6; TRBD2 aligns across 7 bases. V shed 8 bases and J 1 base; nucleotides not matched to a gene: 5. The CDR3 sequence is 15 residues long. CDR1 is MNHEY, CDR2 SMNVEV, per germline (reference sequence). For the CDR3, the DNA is TGTGCCAGCTCTGGGGGGGTGTCTGGGGCCAACGTCCTGACTTTC. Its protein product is CASSGGVSGANVLTF. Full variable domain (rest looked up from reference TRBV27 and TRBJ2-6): EAQVTQNPRYLITVTGKKLTVTCSQNMNHEYMSWYRQDPGLGLRQIYYSMNVEVTDKGDVPEGYKVSRKEKRNFPLILESPSPNQTSLYFCASSGGVSGANVLTFGAGSRLTVL.

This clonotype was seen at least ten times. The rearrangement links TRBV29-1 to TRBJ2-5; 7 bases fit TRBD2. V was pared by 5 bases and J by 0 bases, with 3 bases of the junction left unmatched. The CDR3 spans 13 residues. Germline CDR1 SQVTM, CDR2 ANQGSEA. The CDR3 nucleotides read TGCAGCGTTTTAGCGGGCGACCAAGAGACCCAGTACTTC. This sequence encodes CSVLAGDQETQYF.

CDR3 sequence reads: CASSPGLAGVSTDTQYF. CDR3 nucleotides: TGTGCCAGCAGCCCGGGACTAGCGGGAGTTAGCACAGATACGCAGTATTTT. The chain links TRBV7-9 to TRBJ2-3, with 14 bases aligning to TRBD2. V dropped 5 bases and J dropped 0; count of bases not matched to a gene: 4. Germline values: CDR1 SEHNR, CDR2 FQNEAQ (reference sequence). The length of the CDR3 is 17 residues.